This TCR beta chain was sequenced in a study of early T cells in non-severe SARS-CoV-2 infection. Points from the study as a whole: Matches to VDJdb favored anti-spike CD8 responses and missed private and CD4 specificities.

Germline-derived CDR1 and CDR2 are DFQATT and SNEGSKA (reference sequence). The CDR3 covers 13 residues. This clonotype showed up just a few times. The target antigen is unknown. A read error may account for a junction end that differs from germline. Unique molecular identifiers were attached to individual cDNA molecules. TCRdb itself ran the 5' RACE reads through MiXCR, one entry per CDR3 protein. The repertoire holds roughly 120,000 distinct CDR3 sequences, with around 14% as singletons. This receptor was taken from an adult who was a healthcare worker with PCR-confirmed SARS-CoV-2 infection or an uninfected control (not recorded which). Sample: whole blood. The rearrangement joins TRBV20-1 to TRBJ2-5, with 7 bases lining up with TRBD2. The CDR3 spells CSARGLDGETQYF. For the CDR3, the DNA is TGCAGTGCAAGAGGACTAGATGGAGAGACCCAGTACTTC.